This TCR beta chain is from a study of monozygotic twins with inflammatory bowel disease. Regarding this clonotype: Its antigen remains unidentified.

Study findings and constraints: Nothing supported a single strong signal or clonotype that was associated with IBD. Inverse Simpson values showed less TCRbeta diversity in IBD patients than in their healthy co-twins.

There are 15 residues in the CDR3. Germline CDR1 reads SGHRS; CDR2 reads YFSETQ. TCRdb re-called the 5' RACE reads; one entry per CDR3 protein, DNA not given. This sample contains 300,000 to 350,000 distinct CDR3 sequences. This clonotype was sampled from a human donor with ulcerative colitis or Crohn's disease, or a healthy co-twin of an affected twin (not recorded which). The genes are TRBV5-1 and TRBJ1-2; the TCRdb D gene call, TRBD1, has no DNA to confirm it. The sequencing input was blood. CDR3 region: CASSLGGGYNYGYTF.